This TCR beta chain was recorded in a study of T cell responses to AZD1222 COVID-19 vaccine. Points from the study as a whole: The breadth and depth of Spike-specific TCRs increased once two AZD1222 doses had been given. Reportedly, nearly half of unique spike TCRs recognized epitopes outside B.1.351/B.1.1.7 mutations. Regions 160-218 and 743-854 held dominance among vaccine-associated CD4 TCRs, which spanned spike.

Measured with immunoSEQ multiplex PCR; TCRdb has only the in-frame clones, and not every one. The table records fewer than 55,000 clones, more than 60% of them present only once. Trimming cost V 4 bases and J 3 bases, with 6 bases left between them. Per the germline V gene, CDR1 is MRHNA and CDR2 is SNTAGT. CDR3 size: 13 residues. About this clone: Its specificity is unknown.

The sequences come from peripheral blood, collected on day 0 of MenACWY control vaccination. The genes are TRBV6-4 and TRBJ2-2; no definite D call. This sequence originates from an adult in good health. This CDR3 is CASSVGDTGELFF. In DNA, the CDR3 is TGTGCCAGCAGTGTTGGGGACACCGGGGAGCTGTTTTTT.